This T cell receptor beta chain emerged from a study of T cell responses to AZD1222 COVID-19 vaccine. Study results and caveats: Regions left unmutated in variants are reportedly the target of nearly half of spike-specific TCRs. Across the whole spike, CD4 TCRs peaked at regions 160-218 and 743-854. Only 5 to 7 AZD1222 recipients tested seropositive at baseline.

Libraries were prepared by immunoSEQ multiplex PCR; TCRdb keeps only in-frame clonotypes and omits some of them. The sample has about 140,000 clones, 70% to 90% seen once. As concerns this clone: No antigen is known for it. Distinct nucleotide sequences in the sample also encode this CDR3.

Germline V CDR1 and CDR2: SGDLS, YYNGEE. V gave up 0 bases and J gave up 1 base; unmatched junction bases: 1. This CDR3 contains 15 residues. The TCR originated in an adult in good health. The chain has TRBV9 and TRBJ2-1, with 7 bases identical to TRBD2. The sample consisted of peripheral blood, taken on day 0 of AZD1222 vaccination. In DNA, the CDR3 is TGTGCCAGCAGCGTAGACGGGGGGTCCTACAATGAGCAGTTCTTC. It codes for CASSVDGGSYNEQFF.